Presented here are 19 T cell receptor beta chains from one specimen sequenced in a study of monozygotic twins with inflammatory bowel disease. TCRdb reprocessed the 5' RACE reads, with one entry per CDR3 protein and no DNA. This listing includes about 41,000 distinct CDR3 sequences. Input material: blood. The receptors here all came from a human donor with ulcerative colitis or Crohn's disease, or a healthy co-twin of an affected twin (not recorded which).

The chain joins TRBV6-5 to TRBJ1-1; TCRdb lists TRBD1, though no DNA is available to test this call. Per germline, CDR1 MNHEY and CDR2 SVGAGI. This CDR3 is built from 18 residues. Here the CDR3 reads CASSYPFLRTGLITEAFF.

This chain's CDR3 is CASSWGGQGNEQFF. J is TRBJ2-1 and V is TRBV5-1; there is no DNA to check the TCRdb D call of TRBD1. CDR1 is SGHRS and CDR2 is YFSETQ in the germline V gene. This CDR3 has 14 residues. Together with reference TRBV5-1 and TRBJ2-1, the CDR3 gives the full variable domain: KAGVTQTPRYLIKTRGQQVTLSCSPISGHRSVSWYQQTPGQGLQFLFEYFSETQRNKGNFPGRFSGRQFSNSRSEMNVSTLELGDSALYLCASSWGGQGNEQFFGPGTRLTVL.

CDR3 residues: CASSLGGSHPQPQHF. This sequence joins TRBV7-2 and TRBJ1-5. Germline assignment: CDR1 SGHTA and CDR2 FQGNSA. The CDR3 extends over 15 amino acids.

The rearrangement joins TRBV3-1 to TRBJ2-1; TCRdb's D call of TRBD2 is untestable without DNA. CDR3 length: 16 amino acids. CDR1 is LGHDT and CDR2 is YNNKEL in the germline V gene (reference sequence). The CDR3 here is CASSQESGKGYNEQFF.

The chain is built from TRBV29-1 and TRBJ1-1; TCRdb selects TRBD1, and the lack of DNA leaves this call unchecked. This CDR3 spans 13 amino acids. CDR1 SQVTM and CDR2 ANQGSEA come from the germline V gene. This chain's CDR3 is CSVSTGGNTEAFF.

The chain is built from TRBV5-1 and TRBJ2-7; TCRdb gives TRBD2 as the D gene, but with no DNA this cannot be confirmed. The CDR3 contains 16 residues. Per the germline V gene, CDR1 is SGHRS and CDR2 is YFSETQ. The CDR3 loop is CASSLEASGSRYEQYF. Using reference TRBV5-1 and TRBJ2-7 for the parts outside the CDR3, the full variable domain is KAGVTQTPRYLIKTRGQQVTLSCSPISGHRSVSWYQQTPGQGLQFLFEYFSETQRNKGNFPGRFSGRQFSNSRSEMNVSTLELGDSALYLCASSLEASGSRYEQYFGPGTRLTVT.

This sequence joins TRBV6-1 and TRBJ2-7; TCRdb names TRBD2, which stays unverified in the absence of DNA. This CDR3 comprises 15 residues. Per germline, CDR1 MNHNS and CDR2 SASEGT. This CDR3 reads CASSSTSGSTYEQYF.

The chain joins TRBV5-6 to TRBJ1-2; the TRBD1 assignment by TCRdb is unverifiable without DNA. Per germline, CDR1 SGHDT and CDR2 YYEEEE. The CDR3 length is 12 residues. CDR3 protein: CATSDRDYGYTF.

The chain links TRBV20-1 to TRBJ2-7; the D gene TCRdb calls, TRBD1, cannot be checked with no DNA. Germline V gene sequence: CDR1 DFQATT, CDR2 SNEGSKA (reference sequence). The CDR3 runs to 14 residues. CDR3 region: CSARRRGLDYEQYF.

The chain joins TRBV20-1 to TRBJ2-2. Germline CDR1 reads DFQATT; CDR2 reads SNEGSKA (reference sequence). CDR3 length: 15 residues. The CDR3 loop is CSARGFAGTAGELFF.

V usage is TRBV11-2 and J usage is TRBJ2-7; as DNA is missing, the TRBD2 call by TCRdb cannot be tested. Germline assignment: CDR1 SGHAT and CDR2 FQNNGV. This CDR3 is 15 amino acids long. The CDR3: CASSLASGSTYEQYF.

The CDR3 protein is CASSSVGHTGELFF. The rearrangement uses TRBV7-6 and TRBJ2-2. This CDR3 contains 14 residues. Germline V gene sequence: CDR1 SGHVS, CDR2 FNYEAQ.

The V gene is TRBV27, the J gene TRBJ1-4; TCRdb picks TRBD1, but there is no DNA to check that call. This CDR3 is 13 amino acids long. Per the germline V gene, CDR1 is MNHEY and CDR2 is SMNVEV (reference sequence). CDR3: CASRGTGREKLFF.

The chain couples TRBV7-9 to TRBJ2-1; TCRdb returns TRBD2, unconfirmable since there is no DNA. The germline V gene has CDR1 SEHNR and CDR2 FQNEAQ (reference sequence). The CDR3 covers 17 residues. CDR3: CASSAGLAGASYNEQFF.

The rearrangement links TRBV24-1 to TRBJ2-1. The germline V gene encodes CDR1 KGHDR and CDR2 SFDVKD. The CDR3 extends over 11 amino acids. CDR3 sequence reads: CATASAVEQFF.

V usage is TRBV5-1 and J usage is TRBJ2-3; the TRBD2 assignment by TCRdb is unverifiable without DNA. The CDR3 loop spans 15 amino acids. From germline, CDR1 is SGHRS and CDR2 YFSETQ. The CDR3 sequence is CASSVSGVYTDTQYF.

This sequence joins TRBV11-2 and TRBJ2-6. Germline V CDR1 and CDR2: SGHAT, FQNNGV. The CDR3 loop spans 18 amino acids. The CDR3 reads CASSLEVSAYSGANVLTF.

This CDR3 is CSAGPRGAEAFF. V and J are TRBV20-1 and TRBJ1-1; there is no DNA to check the TCRdb D call of TRBD1. Germline V gene sequence: CDR1 DFQATT, CDR2 SNEGSKA (reference sequence). There are 12 residues in the CDR3.

The V and J genes are TRBV5-8 and TRBJ2-1. Germline loops: CDR1 SGHTS, CDR2 YDEGEE. The CDR3 consists of 12 residues. CDR3 residues: CARDRSYNEQFF.